Presented here are 25 T cell receptor beta chains from one specimen sequenced in a study of cytomegalovirus exposure and HLA in healthy donors. The PCR ran on 60 Vbeta and 13 Jbeta primers. Clones were sequenced by immunoSEQ multiplex PCR, and TCRdb holds only the in-frame ones, with some missing. Found here are around 140,000 clones; the top ten clones hold 1.5% to 2%. The sample consisted of PBMCs. The receptors stem from a woman aged 45-59 years in good health and CMV-seronegative.

The chain employs TRBV5-5 and TRBJ2-2; the match to TRBD2 covers 9 bases. The CDR3 has 16 amino acids. With 1 base clipped from V and 3 bases from J, the junction kept 4 bases outside the gene matches. The germline CDR1 and CDR2 sequences are SGHKS and YYEKEE (reference sequence). CDR3 protein: CASSLWAGGDTGELFF. CDR3 DNA: TGTGCCAGCAGCTTGTGGGCGGGAGGGGACACCGGGGAGCTGTTTTTT.

J is TRBJ2-3 and V is TRBV9, with D possibly TRBD1 on 6 matching bases. V was shortened by 4 bases and J by 6 bases, with 15 bases between the two germline ends. The length of the CDR3 is 14 residues. Germline assignment: CDR1 SGDLS and CDR2 YYNGEE. The CDR3 loop reads CASSLRTEWDTQYF. DNA of the CDR3: TGTGCCAGCAGCCTCCGGACAGAGTGGGATACGCAGTATTTT.

The gene calls are TRBV7-9 and TRBJ2-1; maybe TRBD2 (6 bases). Trimming left V 1 base short and J 6 bases short, with 7 bases between. The germline V gene encodes CDR1 SEHNR and CDR2 FQNEAQ (reference sequence). The CDR3 is made up of 13 amino acids. The CDR3 DNA reads TGTGCCAGCAGCTTAGTCGGGGGCAATGAGCAGTTCTTC. Translated, it gives CASSLVGGNEQFF.

The chain links TRBV25-1 to TRBJ1-3; D possibly corresponds to TRBD1 (5 bases). The CDR3 runs 14 residues. Per germline, CDR1 MGHDK and CDR2 SYGVNS. Trimming took 3 bases from V and 2 from J, leaving 8 bases between them. The CDR3 protein is CASSDTGAGNTIYF. The CDR3 coding sequence is TGTGCCAGCAGTGATACAGGAGCTGGAAACACCATATATTTT.

The rearrangement uses TRBV28 and TRBJ2-7; TRBD2 aligns across 7 bases. The ends lost 6 bases at V and 7 bases at J; junction bases unmatched: 6. The germline gives CDR1 MDHEN, CDR2 SYDVKM. CDR3 length equals 12 residues. The CDR3 bases are TGTGCCAGCAGCGGTATGGGAGGGGAGCAGTACTTC. It specifies CASSGMGGEQYF.

This chain links TRBV7-2 with TRBJ1-2, with D possibly matching TRBD1 (6 bases). Germline-derived CDR1 and CDR2 are SGHTA and FQGNSA. V lost 3 bases and J lost 4, with 18 bases in between. This CDR3 is built from 16 residues. The CDR3 region has the DNA TGTGCCAGCAGCTTTCATAGCGGGGCAGGGGTCTATGGCTACACCTTC. Protein sequence: CASSFHSGAGVYGYTF.

This CDR3 reads CASSPGASGISYEQYF. CDR3 in DNA: TGTGCCAGCTCACCAGGCGCTAGCGGGATATCCTACGAGCAGTACTTC. The chain is built from TRBV18 and TRBJ2-7, with TRBD2 identical over 9 bases. Germline CDR1 is KGHSH and CDR2 is LQKENI. This CDR3 has 16 residues. The V gene end was trimmed by 2 bases and the J gene end by 1 base; junction bases not matched to a gene: 6.

The chain employs TRBV9 and TRBJ2-5; 9 nucleotides line up with TRBD2. Trimming cost V 4 bases and J 5 bases; bases outside gene matches: 9. Per the germline V gene, CDR1 is SGDLS and CDR2 is YYNGEE. The CDR3 is 15 amino acids. The CDR3 sequence is CASSPRAGGRETQYF. The CDR3 DNA follows: TGTGCCAGCAGCCCGAGAGCGGGGGGTCGGGAGACCCAGTACTTC.

The chain recombines TRBV27 with TRBJ2-5; TRBD1 matches at 7 bases. The germline gives CDR1 MNHEY, CDR2 SMNVEV (reference sequence). This CDR3 has 14 residues. The V gene end was trimmed by 0 bases and the J gene end by 5 bases; junction bases not matched to a gene: 3. CDR3 amino acids: CASSLSQGSETQYF. The CDR3, as DNA: TGTGCCAGCAGTTTATCACAGGGGTCCGAGACCCAGTACTTC.

The V and J genes are TRBV7-9 and TRBJ2-7; possible D gene TRBD1, 6 bases. In germline, CDR1 is SEHNR, CDR2 FQNEAQ (reference sequence). The CDR3 runs 14 residues. Trimming removed 3 bases from V and 0 bases from J, with 9 bases in between. The CDR3 reads CASSFSTGSYEQYF. The DNA for the CDR3 is TGTGCCAGCAGCTTTTCGACAGGCTCCTACGAGCAGTACTTC.

The chain uses TRBV30 and TRBJ2-1, with TRBD2 matching 10 bases. CDR3 length equals 16 residues. Germline V gene lookup returns CDR1 GTSNPN and CDR2 SVGIG (reference sequence). V shed 5 bases, J shed 2 bases, and the junction held 9 bases outside the gene matches. The CDR3 protein is CAWGSLSGRAYNEQFF. In DNA, the CDR3 is TGTGCCTGGGGGAGCCTAAGCGGGAGGGCCTACAATGAGCAGTTCTTC. Based on the CDR3 plus reference TRBV30 and TRBJ2-1, the full variable domain is SQTIHQWPATLVQPVGSPLSLECTVEGTSNPNLYWYRQAAGRGLQLLFYSVGIGQISSEVPQNLSASRPQDRQFILSSKKLLLSDSGFYLCAWGSLSGRAYNEQFFGPGTRLTVL.

Written as DNA, the CDR3 is TGTGCCAGTAGTATCCCTCAACAGGGAACTGAAGCTTTCTTT. Translated: CASSIPQQGTEAFF. The chain employs TRBV19 and TRBJ1-1, with D perhaps matching TRBD1 (6 bases). The CDR3 runs 14 residues. Germline-derived CDR1 and CDR2 are LNHDA and SQIVND (reference sequence). Trimming removed 3 bases at V and 5 bases at J, with 13 bases between.

As concerns this clone: Other nucleotide sequences in the sample specify the same CDR3. The chain joins TRBV7-3 to TRBJ1-1; D is unresolved. Germline V gene data show CDR1 as SGHTA and CDR2 as FQGTGA. CDR3 length equals 13 residues. V was cut by 5 bases and J by 1 base, with 8 bases left in between. The CDR3 bases are TGTGCCAGCAGCCCCGGCGGGAACACTGAAGCTTTCTTT. Its translation is CASSPGGNTEAFF.

V is TRBV5-1 and J is TRBJ1-3; possible D gene TRBD1, 5 bases. V was cut by 4 bases and J by 0 bases, with 14 bases left in between. The CDR3 covers 16 residues. Germline V gene data show CDR1 as SGHRS and CDR2 as YFSETQ. The CDR3 is CASSPMGPSSGNTIYF. CDR3 bases: TGCGCCAGCAGCCCTATGGGGCCTAGCTCTGGAAACACCATATATTTT.

The J gene is TRBJ2-7, the V gene TRBV5-1; 8 bases match TRBD2. V gave up 7 bases and J gave up 3 bases; unmatched junction bases: 9. The length of the CDR3 is 14 residues. Germline V CDR1 and CDR2: SGHRS, YFSETQ. CDR3 nucleotide sequence: TGCGCCAGCTCCCTCCCCAGCGGGGGCTACGAGCAGTACTTC. The encoded protein is CASSLPSGGYEQYF.

The V gene is TRBV7-8, the J gene TRBJ1-3, with D hard to call. Between the trimmed V and J ends, which lost 5 bases and 12 bases, there was a span of 14 bases. From germline, CDR1 is SGHVS and CDR2 FQNEAQ. The CDR3 runs 12 residues. CDR3 sequence reads: CASSATSRFIYF. Written as DNA, the CDR3 is TGTGCCAGCAGCGCGACATCACGTTTCATATATTTT. The whole variable domain, filled in from reference TRBV7-8 and TRBJ1-3, reads GAGVSQSPRYKVAKRGQDVALRCDPISGHVSLFWYQQALGQGPEFLTYFQNEAQLDKSGLPSDRFFAERPEGSVSTLKIQRTQQEDSAVYLCASSATSRFIYFGEGSWLTVV.

The chain uses TRBV5-1 and TRBJ1-1, with D unclear. The CDR3 consists of 16 residues. V was pared by 0 bases and J by 5 bases, with 17 bases between. Germline loops: CDR1 SGHRS, CDR2 YFSETQ. CDR3 amino acids: CASSLASSVGGTEAFF. The DNA for the CDR3 is TGCGCCAGCAGCTTGGCCTCCTCGGTGGGAGGTACTGAAGCTTTCTTT.

This chain uses TRBV28 with TRBJ1-1; D possibly corresponds to TRBD1 (5 bases). V lost 7 bases, J lost 1 base, and 13 bases lay in between. Looked up from germline, CDR1 is MDHEN and CDR2 is SYDVKM. The CDR3 spans 14 residues. The CDR3 is CASTTQGGNTEAFF. CDR3 nucleotides: TGTGCCAGCACTACCCAGGGAGGGAACACTGAAGCTTTCTTT.

This sequence joins TRBV7-8 and TRBJ1-4, with D uncertain. Trimming cost V 3 bases and J 3 bases, with 8 bases left between them. The CDR3 totals 14 residues. Germline V gene data show CDR1 as SGHVS and CDR2 as FQNEAQ. The CDR3 DNA reads TGTGCCAGCAGCTTCGAGAGGGCTAATGAAAAACTGTTTTTT. This sequence encodes CASSFERANEKLFF.

The chain recombines TRBV19 with TRBJ2-1; D is unclear. Trimming took 1 base from V and 5 from J, leaving 9 bases between them. CDR1 is LNHDA, CDR2 SQIVND, per germline (reference sequence). The CDR3 has 14 amino acids. CDR3 nucleotide sequence: TGTGCCAGTAGTATAGCCCAGGCCAACAATGAGCAGTTCTTC. Translating it yields CASSIAQANNEQFF.

The chain recombines TRBV27 with TRBJ2-4; D ambiguous. Germline V lookup: CDR1 MNHEY, CDR2 SMNVEV (reference sequence). The CDR3 totals 15 residues. V lost 5 bases to trimming and J lost 5 bases, with 16 bases between them. CDR3 sequence reads: CASSRLRSHENIQYF. CDR3 in DNA: TGTGCCAGCAGTCGCCTTAGGAGCCACGAAAACATTCAGTACTTC.

The V and J genes are TRBV7-3 and TRBJ1-2; 7 positions agree with TRBD1. CDR1 and CDR2 (germline): SGHTA, FQGTGA. The CDR3 is 13 residues long. The V gene end was trimmed by 5 bases and the J gene end by 7 bases; junction bases not matched to a gene: 7. CDR3 bases: TGTGCCAGCAGCACCGCGACAGGGTCTGGCTACACCTTC. Its translation is CASSTATGSGYTF.

The chain employs TRBV18 and TRBJ1-1; 7 bases are a match to TRBD1. With 3 bases clipped from V and 4 bases from J, the junction kept 5 bases outside the gene matches. CDR3 length: 14 amino acids. The germline gives CDR1 KGHSH, CDR2 LQKENI. The CDR3 nucleotides are TGTGCCAGCTCACCCTCGACAGGGAGCACTGAAGCTTTCTTT. This codes for CASSPSTGSTEAFF.

V usage is TRBV10-1 and J usage is TRBJ1-2, with TRBD1 matching over 7 bases. The J segment lost 8 bases and the V segment lost 11 bases, leaving 14 bases of the junction unmatched. CDR1 is WNHNN and CDR2 is SYGVQD in the germline V gene (reference sequence). The length of the CDR3 is 13 residues. CDR3 sequence (DNA): TGCGCCTTACTACGTCCAGGGGGTGGAGGCTACACCTTC. It is translated as CALLRPGGGGYTF.

This sequence joins TRBV13 and TRBJ1-4; 7 positions agree with TRBD1. Looked up from germline, CDR1 is PRHDT and CDR2 is FYEKMQ (reference sequence). CDR3 length equals 16 residues. J gave up 0 bases and V 5 bases, and 6 bases lay outside the gene matches. CDR3 sequence (DNA): TGTGCCAGCAGCCTCGGGACAGACGCAACTAATGAAAAACTGTTTTTT. Translation: CASSLGTDATNEKLFF.